This T cell receptor beta chain emerged from a study of liver allograft versus peripheral blood T cells. Turning to the study itself: What was compared were the T cell receptor repertoires in transplanted livers and those in the peripheral blood of recipients.

Broader study findings: Differences were reported between the T cell receptor repertoires inside liver allografts and those that were detected in peripheral blood.

TCRdb itself ran the reads through MiXCR, one entry per CDR3 protein. The repertoire includes about 1,300 distinct CDR3 sequences, roughly 10% of them detected once, and over 6.5% sits in the top ten. As concerns this clonotype: The antigen is unknown. At one end, the junction sequence differs from germline, possibly due to a read error.

The CDR3 totals 13 residues. The source is a human patient who had a liver transplant. Some of the T cells may derive from the graft donor. The chain combines TRBV12-3 or TRBV12-4 with TRBJ1-5; 7 bases map to TRBD1. The CDR3 loop reads CASSFGTDHPRHF. The CDR3 DNA sequence: TGTGCCAGCAGTTTCGGGACAGATCACCCCCGGCATTTT.